A selection of T cell receptor beta chains follows, all from one sample in a study of OX40 agonist ivuxolimab in advanced cancers. Method: immunoSEQ multiplex PCR; TCRdb's copy keeps in-frame clones and lacks some. The sample has about 37,000 clones; approximately 90% are singletons. This material consisted of CD4+ or CD8+ T cells sorted from blood, taken in a trial of the OX40 agonist ivuxolimab. The receptors originated from an adult with an advanced solid tumor such as melanoma, head and neck, liver or kidney cancer. Both conserved end residues are part of each CDR3. A D gene is named only where the DNA matches it firmly. Where a row states a size, it is once, few, many or the class of an expanded clone; other rows omit it.

.,TRBV9,TRBJ2-6,.,14,CASSKHSGANVLTF,TGTGCCAGCAGCAAACACTCTGGGGCCAACGTCCTGACTTTC
.,TRBV18,TRBJ1-5,.,14,CASSPQGLDQPQHF,TGTGCCAGCTCACCACAGGGCCTCGATCAGCCCCAGCATTTT
.,TRBV2,TRBJ1-5,TRBD1,14,CASRGQGSVGPQHF,TGTGCCAGTCGGGGACAGGGGAGTGTTGGGCCCCAGCATTTT
.,TRBV9,TRBJ2-6,.,15,CASSDRGAGANVLTF,TGTGCCAGCAGCGATCGGGGAGCAGGGGCCAACGTCCTGACTTTC
.,TRBV5-4,TRBJ1-4,TRBD1,14,CASSRQGFGEKLFF,TGTGCCAGCAGCCGACAGGGATTTGGTGAAAAACTGTTTTTT
.,TRBV11-2,TRBJ2-3,.,17,CASSLDSMAANTDTQYF,TGTGCCAGCAGCTTAGATTCCATGGCCGCGAATACAGATACGCAGTATTTT
once,TRBV9,TRBJ2-5,.,15,CASSPGGRVEETQYF,TGTGCCAGCAGCCCCGGCGGCAGGGTGGAAGAGACCCAGTACTTC
.,TRBV4-2,TRBJ1-1,TRBD1,20,CASSQYPHRGRPVPRTEAFF,TGTGCCAGCAGCCAGTACCCGCACAGGGGGCGGCCGGTGCCTAGGACTGAAGCTTTCTTT
.,TRBV5-1,TRBJ1-5,.,15,CASSDGTFSNQPQHF,TGCGCCAGCAGCGATGGGACATTTAGCAATCAGCCCCAGCATTTT
.,TRBV27,TRBJ1-6,TRBD1,17,CASSNPTGGAVRSPLHF,TGTGCCAGCAGTAACCCGACAGGGGGCGCCGTCCGTTCACCCCTCCACTTT
.,TRBV7-8,TRBJ2-5,.,17,CASSLEGWTRRRETQYF,TGTGCCAGCAGCTTAGAAGGTTGGACCAGGCGTAGGGAGACCCAGTACTTC
.,TRBV5-4,TRBJ1-2,.,14,CASSLADPYYGYTF,TGTGCCAGCAGCTTGGCCGACCCCTACTATGGCTACACCTTC
.,TRBV9,TRBJ1-3,.,14,CASSDTGLGNTIYF,TGTGCCAGCAGCGACACAGGCCTTGGAAACACCATATATTTT
.,TRBV6-6,TRBJ1-1,TRBD1,13,CASTQGGYTEAFF,TGTGCCAGCACCCAGGGGGGGTACACTGAAGCTTTCTTT
once,TRBV9,TRBJ1-2,TRBD1,16,CASSDRDRGPLDGYTF,TGTGCCAGCAGCGACCGGGACAGGGGGCCCCTCGATGGCTACACCTTC
.,TRBV7-3,TRBJ2-1,TRBD1,13,CASSEGQGSEQFF,TGTGCCAGCAGCGAGGGACAGGGTAGTGAGCAGTTCTTC